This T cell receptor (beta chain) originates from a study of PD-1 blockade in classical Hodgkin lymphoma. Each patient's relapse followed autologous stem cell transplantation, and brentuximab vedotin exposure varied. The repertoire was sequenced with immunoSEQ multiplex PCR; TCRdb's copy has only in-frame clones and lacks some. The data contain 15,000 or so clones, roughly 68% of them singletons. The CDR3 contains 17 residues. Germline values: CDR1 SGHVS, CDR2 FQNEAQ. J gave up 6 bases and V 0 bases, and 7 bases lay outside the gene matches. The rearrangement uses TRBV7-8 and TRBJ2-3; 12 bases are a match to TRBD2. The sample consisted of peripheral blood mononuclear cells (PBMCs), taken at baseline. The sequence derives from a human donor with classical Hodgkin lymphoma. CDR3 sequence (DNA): TGTGCCAGCAGCTTAGCGCCTAGCGGGAGGGTCGAGGATACGCAGTATTTT. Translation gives CASSLAPSGRVEDTQYF. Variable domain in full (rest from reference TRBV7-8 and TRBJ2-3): GAGVSQSPRYKVAKRGQDVALRCDPISGHVSLFWYQQALGQGPEFLTYFQNEAQLDKSGLPSDRFFAERPEGSVSTLKIQRTQQEDSAVYLCASSLAPSGRVEDTQYFGPGTRLTVL.